The 7 T cell receptor beta chains reported below all come from one sample, sequenced in a study of read filtering for tumor transcriptome and immune sequencing. The library was built from about 370 ng RNA with molecular barcoded adaptors for alpha/delta and beta/gamma chains. TCRdb independently ran MiXCR on the reads; one entry per CDR3 protein. The repertoire consists of 75,000 to 95,000 distinct CDR3 sequences, with roughly 21% occurring once and the leading ten covering 10% to 12%. What was sequenced was a population of CD138-negative cells sorted from bone marrow. These receptors were collected from a donor aged 40 or older with multiple myeloma.

The sample holds many counts of this clonotype. The rearrangement joins TRBV6-5 to TRBJ1-6; D call uncertain. The V end lost 5 bases, the J end lost 14 bases, and 16 bases lay between the germline ends. There are 13 residues in the CDR3. Germline-derived CDR1 and CDR2 are MNHEY and SVGAGI. For the CDR3, the DNA is TGTGCCAGCAGTCTGGCCGACCGGTTGACCCTCCACTTT. It translates to CASSLADRLTLHF.

This clonotype was detected only a few times. V usage is TRBV11-2 and J usage is TRBJ2-6; 9 nucleotides match TRBD1. Germline CDR1 reads SGHAT; CDR2 reads FQNNGV. J gave up 0 bases and V 5 bases, and 8 bases lay outside the gene matches. This CDR3 has 18 residues. In DNA form, the CDR3 reads TGTGCCAGCAGCCGTACTCCGGGACAGGGCTCTGGGGCCAACGTCCTGACTTTC. Its protein product is CASSRTPGQGSGANVLTF.

The table lists this clonotype with a count of one. A much larger clone differs by one base, so this may be a read error. This chain connects TRBV29-1 to TRBJ2-5; possibly TRBD2 for D (7 bases). Per germline, CDR1 SQVTM and CDR2 ANQGSEA. The CDR3 has 13 amino acids. CDR3 amino acids: CGVDEGGPSTQYF. CDR3 nucleotide sequence: TGCGGCGTTGACGAGGGGGGGCCATCGACCCAGTACTTC.

This clonotype has just one count. A much larger clone differs from this one at a single base, so this may be a read error. The rearrangement joins TRBV12-3 or TRBV12-4 to TRBJ2-3, with D unclear. Trimming pared 4 bases from V and 4 bases from J, leaving 6 bases between. CDR3 size: 12 residues. CDR3 coding DNA: TGTGCCAGCAGTTCAGCGTCAGATACGCAGTATTTT. Translating gives CASSSASDTQYF.

Comment on this clonotype: This clone may be a read error of a much larger clone one base away. The CDR3 does not close with the conserved phenylalanine or tryptophan, likely indicating a read error. The chain has TRBV20-1 and TRBJ2-1; D call uncertain. CDR3 length: 12 amino acids. Trimming pared 1 base from V and 6 bases from J, leaving 7 bases between. Germline CDR1 DFQATT, CDR2 SNEGSKA (reference sequence). The CDR3 coding sequence is TGCAGTGCTAGAGCTCATGGCAATGAGCAGTTCCTC. Protein: CSARAHGNEQFL.

This clonotype was seen a few times. One base away lies a much larger clone, so this may be a sequencing read error. This sequence joins TRBV7-9 and TRBJ2-1, with D uncertain. The germline gives CDR1 SEHNR, CDR2 FQNEAQ (reference sequence). V was pared by 5 bases and J by 15 bases, with 17 bases between. This CDR3 contains 12 residues. The CDR3 reads CASSKSLEGRFF. Written as DNA, the CDR3 is TGTGCCAGCAGCAAATCCTTAGAAGGGCGGTTCTTC.

V usage is TRBV7-9 and J usage is TRBJ2-3; D unresolved. CDR1 and CDR2 from the germline V gene are SEHNR and FQNEAQ (reference sequence). Trimming pared 5 bases from V and 11 bases from J, leaving 14 bases between. The CDR3 sequence is 12 residues long. CDR3 nucleotide sequence: TGTGCCAGCAGCCCCCCACGTCTGATGCAGTATTTT. Translating it yields CASSPPRLMQYF.